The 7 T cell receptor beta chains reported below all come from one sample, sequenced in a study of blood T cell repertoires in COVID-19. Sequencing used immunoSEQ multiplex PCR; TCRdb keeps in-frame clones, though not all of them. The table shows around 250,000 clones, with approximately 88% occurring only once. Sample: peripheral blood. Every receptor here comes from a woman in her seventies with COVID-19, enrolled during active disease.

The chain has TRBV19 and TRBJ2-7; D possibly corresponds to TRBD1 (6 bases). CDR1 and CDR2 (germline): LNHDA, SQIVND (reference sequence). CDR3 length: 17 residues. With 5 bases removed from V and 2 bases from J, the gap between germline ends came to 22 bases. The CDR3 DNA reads TGTGCCAGTAGTCCCATCCCCAGGGACACCATTCCCTACGAGCAGTACTTC. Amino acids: CASSPIPRDTIPYEQYF.

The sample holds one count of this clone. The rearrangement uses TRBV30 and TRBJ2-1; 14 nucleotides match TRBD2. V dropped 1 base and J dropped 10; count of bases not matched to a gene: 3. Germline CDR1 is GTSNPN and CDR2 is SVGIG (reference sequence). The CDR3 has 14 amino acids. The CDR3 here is CAWSGGTSGSEQFF. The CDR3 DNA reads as TGTGCCTGGAGTGGGGGGACTAGCGGGAGCGAGCAGTTCTTC.

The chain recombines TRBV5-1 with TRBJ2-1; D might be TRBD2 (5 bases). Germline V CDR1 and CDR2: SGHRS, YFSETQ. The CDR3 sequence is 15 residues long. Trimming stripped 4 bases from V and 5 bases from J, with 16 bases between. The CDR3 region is CASSTGLTKDNEQFF. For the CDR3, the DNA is TGCGCCAGCAGCACGGGATTAACGAAAGACAATGAGCAGTTCTTC.

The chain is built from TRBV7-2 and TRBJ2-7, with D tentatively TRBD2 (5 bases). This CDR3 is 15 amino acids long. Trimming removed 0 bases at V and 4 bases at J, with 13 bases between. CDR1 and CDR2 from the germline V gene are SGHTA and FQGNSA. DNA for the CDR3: TGTGCCAGCAGCTTAGCCCCGGGATTTGGGTACGAGCAGTACTTC. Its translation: CASSLAPGFGYEQYF.

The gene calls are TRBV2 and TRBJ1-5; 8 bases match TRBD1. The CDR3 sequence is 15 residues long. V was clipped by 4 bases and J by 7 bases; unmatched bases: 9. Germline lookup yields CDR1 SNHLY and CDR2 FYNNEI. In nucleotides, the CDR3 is TGTGCCAGCAGTGGGCCCGCAGGGGGCGTCCAGCCCCAGCATTTT. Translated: CASSGPAGGVQPQHF.

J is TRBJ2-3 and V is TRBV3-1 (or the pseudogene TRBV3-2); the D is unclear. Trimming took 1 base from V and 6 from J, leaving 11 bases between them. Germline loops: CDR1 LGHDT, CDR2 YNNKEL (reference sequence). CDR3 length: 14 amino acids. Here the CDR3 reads CASSQGALGDTQYF. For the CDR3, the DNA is TGTGCCAGCAGCCAAGGAGCCCTCGGGGATACGCAGTATTTT.

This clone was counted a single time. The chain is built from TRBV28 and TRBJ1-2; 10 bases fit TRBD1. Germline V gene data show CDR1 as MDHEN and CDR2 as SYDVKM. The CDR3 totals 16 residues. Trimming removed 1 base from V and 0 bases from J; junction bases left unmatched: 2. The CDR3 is CASSLSGTGANYGYTF. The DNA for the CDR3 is TGTGCCAGCAGTTTATCCGGGACAGGGGCTAACTATGGCTACACCTTC.